What follows are 3 T cell receptor beta chains derived from one specimen sequenced in a study of circulating tumor DNA in untreated peripheral T-cell lymphoma. TCRdb's copy holds only in-frame clones and misses some; the assay was immunoSEQ multiplex PCR. The sample lists around 6,600 clones, more than 55% occurring once. The sample was tumor tissue. Source of these receptors: a human donor with peripheral T-cell lymphoma.

The V and J genes are TRBV9 and TRBJ2-5, with TRBD1 identical over 9 bases. The germline V gene has CDR1 SGDLS and CDR2 YYNGEE. Trimming removed 4 bases from V and 4 bases from J; junction bases left unmatched: 11. The CDR3 is 16 residues long. The CDR3 reads CASSPPDRGISETQYF. The CDR3 DNA is TGTGCCAGCAGCCCCCCGGACAGGGGAATTTCAGAGACCCAGTACTTC.

This rearrangement joins TRBV6-8 to TRBJ2-5; no reliable D call. The length of the CDR3 is 14 residues. Per the germline V gene, CDR1 is MNHGY and CDR2 is SAAAGT. V lost 6 bases and J 5 bases, leaving 16 bases between the germline ends. Here the CDR3 DNA reads TGTGCCAGCAGCCCCTCAAACACTTTGGAGACCCAGTACTTC. Translation gives CASSPSNTLETQYF.

The rearrangement links TRBV19 to TRBJ1-2; the D is unclear. Germline CDR1 LNHDA, CDR2 SQIVND (reference sequence). V was cut by 7 bases and J by 4 bases, with 10 bases left in between. The CDR3 runs to 12 residues. This CDR3 reads CASTEASYGYTF. CDR3 DNA sequence: TGTGCCAGTACGGAGGCTAGCTATGGCTACACCTTC.